A single sample is the source of the 23 T cell receptor beta chains below, sequenced in a study of cytomegalovirus exposure and HLA in healthy donors. PCR involved 60 Vbeta and 13 Jbeta primers. Profiled with immunoSEQ multiplex PCR; TCRdb holds only in-frame clones, not every one. The repertoire table contains about 32,000 clones. The sequenced sample was PBMCs. The receptor source for this set is a female donor in good health and CMV-seronegative.

This chain connects TRBV7-3 to TRBJ1-6; no firm D call. Trimming shortened V by 0 bases and J by 8 bases, and 8 bases separated the two germline ends. Germline lookup yields CDR1 SGHTA and CDR2 FQGTGA. The CDR3 has 14 residues. The CDR3 protein is CASSLTAADSPLHF. The CDR3, as DNA: TGTGCCAGCAGCTTAACCGCAGCGGATTCACCCCTCCACTTT.

The rearrangement joins TRBV4-1 to TRBJ2-4; weak D call: TRBD1 (6 bases). The CDR3 is 20 residues long. Germline V CDR1 and CDR2: MGHRA, YSYEKL. V was pared by 0 bases and J by 0 bases, with 21 bases between. The CDR3 DNA reads as TGCGCCAGCAGCCAAGAAGGGAGTGGGGACAAAAGATTAGCCAAAAACATTCAGTACTTC. Its translation is CASSQEGSGDKRLAKNIQYF.

This rearrangement joins TRBV5-1 to TRBJ2-5; the D gene is possibly TRBD2 (7 bases). There are 16 residues in the CDR3. The ends were cut back, 0 bases at V and 5 bases at J, with 17 bases in the middle. Germline assignment: CDR1 SGHRS and CDR2 YFSETQ. DNA of the CDR3: TGCGCCAGCAGCTTGGGGGGACACCCCGGGAGGGAGACCCAGTACTTC. Translation: CASSLGGHPGRETQYF.

The chain combines TRBV5-1 with TRBJ1-6; D remains unclear. Per germline, CDR1 SGHRS and CDR2 YFSETQ. The CDR3 has 13 residues. Trimming removed 2 bases from V and 12 bases from J, with 12 bases in between. CDR3 amino acids: CASSFETQLPLHF. As DNA, the CDR3 is TGCGCCAGCAGCTTTGAAACGCAGTTACCCCTCCACTTT. Looking up the rest from reference TRBV5-1 and TRBJ1-6 gives the full variable domain: KAGVTQTPRYLIKTRGQQVTLSCSPISGHRSVSWYQQTPGQGLQFLFEYFSETQRNKGNFPGRFSGRQFSNSRSEMNVSTLELGDSALYLCASSFETQLPLHFGNGTRLTVT.

The chain carries TRBV28 and TRBJ2-1; no clear D. Germline V gene sequence: CDR1 MDHEN, CDR2 SYDVKM. Trimming stripped 3 bases from V and 3 bases from J, with 9 bases between. The CDR3 totals 14 residues. The CDR3: CASSFRQVYNEQFF. The CDR3 DNA is TGTGCCAGCAGTTTTCGGCAGGTCTACAATGAGCAGTTCTTC. The complete variable domain, with remaining parts taken from reference TRBV28 and TRBJ2-1, reads DVKVTQSSRYLVKRTGEKVFLECVQDMDHENMFWYRQDPGLGLRLIYFSYDVKMKEKGDIPEGYSVSREKKERFSLILESASTNQTSMYLCASSFRQVYNEQFFGPGTRLTVL.

Written as DNA, the CDR3 is TGTGCCAGCAGCACGAGTACCGCCAAAAACATTCAGTACTTC. This encodes CASSTSTAKNIQYF. The chain employs TRBV9 and TRBJ2-4, with unresolved D. The CDR3 loop spans 14 amino acids. Trimming stripped 4 bases from V and 1 base from J, with 9 bases between. Germline loops: CDR1 SGDLS, CDR2 YYNGEE.

The rearrangement links TRBV6-5 to TRBJ1-5; TRBD1 aligns across 9 bases. CDR3 length: 15 residues. Germline CDR1 is MNHEY and CDR2 is SVGAGI. V dropped 6 bases and J dropped 1; count of bases not matched to a gene: 4. CDR3: CASRPDRGSNQPQHF. The CDR3 nucleotides read TGTGCCAGCAGACCCGACAGGGGGAGCAATCAGCCCCAGCATTTT.

V usage is TRBV7-8 and J usage is TRBJ2-1, with D tentatively TRBD2 (5 bases). Trimming took 1 base from V and 7 from J, leaving 14 bases between them. Looked up from germline, CDR1 is SGHVS and CDR2 is FQNEAQ. The CDR3 has 15 residues. Here the CDR3 reads CASSLEVGRGNEQFF. As DNA, the CDR3 is TGTGCCAGCAGCTTAGAGGTTGGGAGAGGGAATGAGCAGTTCTTC.

The chain links TRBV10-3 to TRBJ1-6; 10 nucleotides line up with TRBD1. In germline, CDR1 is ENHRY, CDR2 SYGVKD. V shed 6 bases and J 5 bases; nucleotides not matched to a gene: 1. The CDR3 totals 14 residues. CDR3 sequence (DNA): TGTGCCATCAGGGGGACAGGGGATAATTCACCCCTCCACTTT. It encodes CAIRGTGDNSPLHF.

The rearrangement joins TRBV6-5 to TRBJ2-5, with D uncertain. CDR1 and CDR2 (germline): MNHEY, SVGAGI. V was trimmed by 6 bases and J by 4 bases, leaving 9 bases between them. The CDR3 is 12 residues long. CDR3 region: CASSRSGETQYF. DNA for the CDR3: TGTGCCAGCAGCCGTAGTGGAGAGACCCAGTACTTC.

The chain recombines TRBV4-2 with TRBJ2-1, with TRBD2 matching 10 bases. Trimming took 5 bases from V and 3 from J; bases not matched to a gene: 7. Germline CDR1 is LGHNA and CDR2 is YNFKEQ. The CDR3 totals 16 residues. Written as DNA, the CDR3 is TGTGCCAGCAGCTACCTCGGACTAGCGGACTACAATGAGCAGTTCTTC. It is translated as CASSYLGLADYNEQFF.

J is TRBJ2-5 and V is TRBV7-8; 8 bases match TRBD2. CDR1 is SGHVS, CDR2 FQNEAQ, per germline. V dropped 4 bases and J dropped 2; count of bases not matched to a gene: 3. The CDR3 is 14 amino acids. CDR3 DNA: TGTGCCAGCAGCTGGGGCGGGAGGCAAGAGACCCAGTACTTC. Translated: CASSWGGRQETQYF.

The genes are TRBV19 and TRBJ1-5; D not certain. This CDR3 spans 17 amino acids. The germline gives CDR1 LNHDA, CDR2 SQIVND (reference sequence). V was clipped by 4 bases and J by 1 base, with 17 bases between them. The CDR3 sequence is CASSTLSGGRSNQPQHF. Written as DNA, the CDR3 is TGTGCCAGTAGTACCCTATCGGGAGGTCGGAGCAATCAGCCCCAGCATTTT.

This chain joins TRBV6-5 and TRBJ2-7; possibly TRBD2 for D (5 bases). The CDR3 length is 13 residues. CDR1 and CDR2 from the germline V gene are MNHEY and SVGAGI. V lost 11 bases, J lost 6 bases, and 20 bases lay in between. The CDR3 loop is CAASGLGVSEQYF. The CDR3, as DNA: TGTGCCGCCTCTGGGCTCGGGGTGAGCGAGCAGTACTTC.

This chain uses TRBV4-3 with TRBJ1-6; D remains unclear. This CDR3 region has 15 residues. The V gene lost 1 base and the J gene lost 5 bases, with 9 bases spanning the gap. CDR1 is LGHNA and CDR2 is YSLEER in the germline V gene. The CDR3 DNA reads TGCGCCAGCAGCCAAGGGGGAGTTAATAATTCACCCCTCCACTTT. This codes for CASSQGGVNNSPLHF.

This chain connects TRBV5-6 to TRBJ2-5; possibly TRBD2 for D (5 bases). Looked up from germline, CDR1 is SGHDT and CDR2 is YYEEEE. The CDR3 extends over 18 amino acids. Trimming took off 1 base at V and 0 bases at J, with 19 bases between the two ends. For the CDR3, the DNA is TGTGCCAGCAGCTTGAGGCCCCTCGGGCGGGCCCACCAAGAGACCCAGTACTTC. Translation: CASSLRPLGRAHQETQYF. Using reference TRBV5-6 and TRBJ2-5 for the parts outside the CDR3, the full variable domain is DAGVTQSPTHLIKTRGQQVTLRCSPKSGHDTVSWYQQALGQGPQFIFQYYEEEERQRGNFPDRFSGHQFPNYSSELNVNALLLGDSALYLCASSLRPLGRAHQETQYFGPGTRLLVL.

With regard to this clone: In the same sample, other DNA sequences code for this CDR3. CDR3 loop: CASSPPGQGSSPLHF. The CDR3 DNA follows: TGTGCCAGTAGTCCACCGGGACAGGGGTCCTCACCCCTCCACTTT. V is TRBV19 and J is TRBJ1-6, with 10 positions matching TRBD1. J lost 10 bases, V lost 5 bases, and 8 bases had no gene match. The CDR3 covers 15 residues. In germline, CDR1 is LNHDA, CDR2 SQIVND (reference sequence).

This chain connects TRBV6-4 to TRBJ2-5; D call uncertain. The V gene lost 8 bases and the J gene lost 5 bases, with 12 bases spanning the gap. Germline V gene sequence: CDR1 MRHNA, CDR2 SNTAGT. The CDR3 has 12 residues. CDR3 amino acids: CASLRGGETQYF. DNA of the CDR3: TGTGCCAGCCTACGAGGTGGGGAGACCCAGTACTTC.

The V and J genes are TRBV2 and TRBJ1-3, with a tentative D call TRBD1 (5 bases). This CDR3 comprises 15 residues. The germline V gene encodes CDR1 SNHLY and CDR2 FYNNEI. The V gene lost 4 bases and the J gene lost 0 bases, with 10 bases spanning the gap. DNA for the CDR3: TGTGCCAGCAGTGTTGGCAGGGACTCTGGAAACACCATATATTTT. This codes for CASSVGRDSGNTIYF.

The chain links TRBV6-5 to TRBJ2-3, with TRBD1 matching over 8 bases. J was trimmed by 3 bases and V by 6 bases; bases with no gene match: 8. In germline, CDR1 is MNHEY, CDR2 SVGAGI. The CDR3 is made up of 15 amino acids. As DNA, the CDR3 is TGTGCCAGCAGGGAGGGACAGGCCCCTACAGATACGCAGTATTTT. It translates to CASREGQAPTDTQYF.

This chain connects TRBV19 to TRBJ1-2; D not certain. The germline V gene has CDR1 LNHDA and CDR2 SQIVND (reference sequence). Trimming took 4 bases from V and 0 from J, leaving 12 bases between them. This CDR3 has 15 residues. The CDR3 loop is CASSRSQIANYGYTF. In DNA form, the CDR3 reads TGTGCCAGTAGTAGGTCTCAGATCGCTAACTATGGCTACACCTTC. Drawing the rest from reference TRBV19 and TRBJ1-2, the complete variable domain is DGGITQSPKYLFRKEGQNVTLSCEQNLNHDAMYWYRQDPGQGLRLIYYSQIVNDFQKGDIAEGYSVSREKKESFPLTVTSAQKNPTAFYLCASSRSQIANYGYTFGSGTRLTVV.

The rearrangement links TRBV7-9 to TRBJ1-2, with no clear D. The length of the CDR3 is 15 residues. Germline V lookup: CDR1 SEHNR, CDR2 FQNEAQ (reference sequence). The V gene lost 1 base and the J gene lost 8 bases, with 17 bases spanning the gap. The chain's CDR3 is CASSLGRRNYWGYTF. In nucleotides, the CDR3 is TGTGCCAGCAGCTTAGGACGCAGAAACTACTGGGGCTACACCTTC. Looking up the rest from reference TRBV7-9 and TRBJ1-2 gives the full variable domain: DTGVSQNPRHKITKRGQNVTFRCDPISEHNRLYWYRQTLGQGPEFLTYFQNEAQLEKSRLLSDRFSAERPKGSFSTLEIQRTEQGDSAMYLCASSLGRRNYWGYTFGSGTRLTVV.

The chain carries TRBV7-2 and TRBJ1-6; D is unresolved. CDR1 and CDR2 (germline): SGHTA, FQGNSA. The CDR3 has 15 residues. Trimming took off 6 bases at V and 9 bases at J, with 18 bases between the two ends. The CDR3 nucleotides read TGTGCCAGCAGTCCTACCCTTTCACCCGCTTCACCCCTCCACTTT. The encoded protein is CASSPTLSPASPLHF.